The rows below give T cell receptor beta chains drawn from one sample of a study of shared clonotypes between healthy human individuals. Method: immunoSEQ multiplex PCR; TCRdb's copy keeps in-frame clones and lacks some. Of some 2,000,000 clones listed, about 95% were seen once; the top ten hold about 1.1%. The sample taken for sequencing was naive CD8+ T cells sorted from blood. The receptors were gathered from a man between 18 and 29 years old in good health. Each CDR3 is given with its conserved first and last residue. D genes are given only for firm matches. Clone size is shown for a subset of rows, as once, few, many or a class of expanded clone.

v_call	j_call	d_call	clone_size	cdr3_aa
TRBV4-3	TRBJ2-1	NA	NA	CASSQGLRQTFYNEQFF
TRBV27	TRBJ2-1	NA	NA	CASSLNGAVSYNEQFF
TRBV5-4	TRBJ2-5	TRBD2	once	CASSLTSGEETQYF
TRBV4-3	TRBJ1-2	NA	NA	CASSQDGVYGYTF
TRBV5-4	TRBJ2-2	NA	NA	CASSLGGNTGELFF
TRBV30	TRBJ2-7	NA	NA	CAWSVHDLEQYF
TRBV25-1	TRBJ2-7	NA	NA	CASSEFEDSYEQYF
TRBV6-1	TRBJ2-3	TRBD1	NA	CASSATGVTDTQYF
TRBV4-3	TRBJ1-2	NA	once	CASSQEGRNPNYGYTF
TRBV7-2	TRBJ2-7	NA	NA	CASSVAPISVLYEQYF
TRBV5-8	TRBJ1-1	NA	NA	CASSLSAGIEAFF
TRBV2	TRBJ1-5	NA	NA	CASSDRENLIYSNQPQHF
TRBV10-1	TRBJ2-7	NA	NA	CASSEVIDGTGEQYF
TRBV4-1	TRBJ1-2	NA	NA	CASSQEGGGYGYTF
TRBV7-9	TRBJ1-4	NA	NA	CASSFLDPSEKLFF
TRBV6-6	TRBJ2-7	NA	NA	CASNDRGLAGEQYF
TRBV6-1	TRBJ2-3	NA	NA	CASSDGTVTQYF
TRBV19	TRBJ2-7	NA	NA	CASSISGANEQYF
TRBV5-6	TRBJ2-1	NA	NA	CASTKSGWSSYNEQFF
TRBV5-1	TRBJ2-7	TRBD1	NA	CASSLGTGSSYEQYF
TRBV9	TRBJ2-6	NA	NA	CASSVGGQVSGANVLTF
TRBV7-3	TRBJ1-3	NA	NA	CASSSPSRDGVSGNTIYF
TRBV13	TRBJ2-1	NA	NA	CASSLGSPNEQFF
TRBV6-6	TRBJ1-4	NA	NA	CASILGHSNEKLFF
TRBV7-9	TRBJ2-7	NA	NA	CASSPPSAGTYEQYF
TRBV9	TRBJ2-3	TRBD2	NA	CASSVVPGGQNTDTQYF
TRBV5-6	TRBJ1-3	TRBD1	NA	CASSYGTGAGNTIYF
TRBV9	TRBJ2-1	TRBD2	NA	CASSAKREMSYNEQFF
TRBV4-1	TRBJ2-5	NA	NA	CASSQTSSIETQYF
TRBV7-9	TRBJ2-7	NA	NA	CASSFTPYEQYF
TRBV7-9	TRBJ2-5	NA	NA	CASSDSPGETQYF
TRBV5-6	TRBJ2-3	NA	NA	CATRDGQNTQYF
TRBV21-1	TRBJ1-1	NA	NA	CASSKVQDTDPLGTEAFF
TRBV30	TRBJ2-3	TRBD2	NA	CAWSVVPAGFTDTQYF
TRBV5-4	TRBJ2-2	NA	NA	CASSLGVAGGTGELFF
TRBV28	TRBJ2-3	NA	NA	CASNNPRLMSTDTQYF
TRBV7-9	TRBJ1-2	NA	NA	CASSFPSPLDRTYGYTF
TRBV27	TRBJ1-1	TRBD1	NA	CASSLGRGTEAFF
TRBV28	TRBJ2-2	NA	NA	CASRLQGSTGELFF
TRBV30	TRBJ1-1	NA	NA	CAWNPAGGDTEAFF
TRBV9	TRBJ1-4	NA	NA	CASSVEGTENEKLFF
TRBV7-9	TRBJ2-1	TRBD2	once	CASRYGTSHAEQFF